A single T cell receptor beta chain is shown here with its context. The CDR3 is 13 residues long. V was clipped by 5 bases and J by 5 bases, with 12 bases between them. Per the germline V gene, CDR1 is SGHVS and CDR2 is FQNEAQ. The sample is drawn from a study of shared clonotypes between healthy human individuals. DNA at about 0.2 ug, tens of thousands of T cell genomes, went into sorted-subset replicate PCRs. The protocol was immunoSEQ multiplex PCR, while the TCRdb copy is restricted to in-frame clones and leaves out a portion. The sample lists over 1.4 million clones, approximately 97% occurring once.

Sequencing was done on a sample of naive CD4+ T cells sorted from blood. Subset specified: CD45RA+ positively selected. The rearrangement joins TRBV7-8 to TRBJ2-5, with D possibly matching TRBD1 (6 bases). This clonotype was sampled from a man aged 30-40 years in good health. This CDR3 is CASSAGQIETQYF. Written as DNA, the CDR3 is TGTGCCAGCAGCGCCGGACAGATTGAGACCCAGTACTTC.